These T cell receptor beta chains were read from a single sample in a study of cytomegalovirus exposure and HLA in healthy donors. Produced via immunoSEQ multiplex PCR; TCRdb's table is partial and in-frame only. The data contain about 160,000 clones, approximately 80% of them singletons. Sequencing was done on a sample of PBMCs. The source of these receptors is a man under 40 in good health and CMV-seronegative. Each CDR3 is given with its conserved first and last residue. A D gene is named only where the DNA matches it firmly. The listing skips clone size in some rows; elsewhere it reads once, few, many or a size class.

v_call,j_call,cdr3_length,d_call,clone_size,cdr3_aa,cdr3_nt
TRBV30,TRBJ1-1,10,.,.,CAWSPRHPFF,TGTGCCTGGAGCCCCCGACACCCTTTCTTT
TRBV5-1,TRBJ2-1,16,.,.,CASSRNRVPRWDEQFF,TGCGCCAGCAGCCGGAACCGGGTCCCCCGTTGGGATGAGCAGTTCTTC
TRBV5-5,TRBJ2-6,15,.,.,CASSLSGDGANVLTF,TGTGCCAGCAGCTTGTCAGGGGATGGGGCCAACGTCCTGACTTTC
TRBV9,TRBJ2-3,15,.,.,CASSVGGGAGNTQYF,TGTGCCAGCAGCGTAGGAGGGGGGGCGGGGAATACGCAGTATTTT
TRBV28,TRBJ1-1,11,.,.,CASRTYREAFF,TGTGCCAGCCGCACCTACAGGGAAGCTTTCTTT
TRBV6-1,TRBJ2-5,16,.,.,CASSVQGIGGYETQYF,TGTGCCAGCAGTGTACAGGGAATTGGAGGTTACGAGACCCAGTACTTC
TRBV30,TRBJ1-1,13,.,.,CAWGEIMGTEAFF,TGTGCCTGGGGGGAGATAATGGGCACTGAAGCTTTCTTT
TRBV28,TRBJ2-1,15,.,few,CASSFIAETYNEQFF,TGTGCCAGCAGTTTTATAGCGGAGACCTACAATGAGCAGTTCTTC
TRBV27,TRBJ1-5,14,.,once,CASSFRSPRGPQHF,TGTGCCAGCAGTTTTCGATCCCCTCGCGGGCCCCAGCATTTT
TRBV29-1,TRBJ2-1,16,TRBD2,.,CSVEVRASGRYNEQFF,TGCAGCGTTGAAGTAAGGGCTAGCGGGAGGTACAATGAGCAGTTCTTC
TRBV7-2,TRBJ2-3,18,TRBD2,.,CASSLGTSGGAAKDTQYF,TGTGCCAGCAGCTTAGGGACTAGCGGGGGGGCCGCAAAAGATACGCAGTATTTT
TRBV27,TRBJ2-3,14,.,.,CASTGLSTTDTQYF,TGTGCCAGCACAGGGCTGTCTACCACAGATACGCAGTATTTT
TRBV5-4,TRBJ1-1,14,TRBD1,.,CASSPKGTDTEAFF,TGTGCCAGCAGCCCGAAAGGGACAGACACTGAAGCTTTCTTT
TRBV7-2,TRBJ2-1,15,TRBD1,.,CASSLRDSNAYEQFF,TGTGCCAGCAGCTTAAGGGACAGTAATGCTTATGAGCAGTTCTTC
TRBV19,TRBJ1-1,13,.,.,CASRTTGDTEAFF,TGTGCCAGTCGGACCACGGGGGACACTGAAGCTTTCTTT
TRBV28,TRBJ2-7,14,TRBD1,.,CASSFRTGAKEQYF,TGTGCCAGCAGTTTTCGGACAGGGGCGAAAGAGCAGTACTTC
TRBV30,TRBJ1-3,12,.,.,CAWWGGGNTIYF,TGTGCCTGGTGGGGAGGAGGAAACACCATATATTTT
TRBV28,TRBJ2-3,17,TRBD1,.,CASSPPDRDNPTDTQYF,TGTGCCAGCAGTCCTCCGGACAGGGACAACCCAACAGATACGCAGTATTTT
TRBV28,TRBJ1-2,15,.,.,CASSFGDYRNYGYTF,TGTGCCAGCAGTTTTGGGGACTATCGAAACTATGGCTACACCTTC
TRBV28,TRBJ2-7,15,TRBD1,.,CVSPVRQGSFYEQYF,TGTGTCAGCCCAGTTAGACAGGGGAGTTTCTACGAGCAGTACTTC
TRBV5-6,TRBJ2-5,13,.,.,CASSLGSGQTQYF,TGTGCCAGCAGCTTGGGGTCAGGTCAGACCCAGTACTTC
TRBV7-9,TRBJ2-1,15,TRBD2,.,CASSLLAGGLNEQFF,TGTGCCAGCAGCTTACTAGCGGGGGGGCTTAATGAGCAGTTCTTC
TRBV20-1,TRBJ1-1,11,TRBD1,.,CSARGQIEAFF,TGCAGTGCTAGGGGACAGATTGAAGCTTTCTTT
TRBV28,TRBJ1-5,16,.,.,CASSLPGTRGNQPRHF,TGTGCCAGCAGTTTACCGGGTACAAGGGGCAATCAGCCCCGGCATTTT
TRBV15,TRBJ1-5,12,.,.,CATSRVNQPQHF,TGTGCCACCAGCAGAGTAAATCAGCCCCAGCATTTT
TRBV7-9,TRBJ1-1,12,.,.,CASRGGQPEAFF,TGTGCCAGCAGGGGTGGACAGCCGGAGGCTTTCTTT
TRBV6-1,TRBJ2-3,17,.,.,CASSDRRSGYNTDTQYF,TGTGCCAGCAGTGACCGACGAAGCGGGTACAACACAGATACGCAGTATTTT
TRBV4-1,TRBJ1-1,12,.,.,CASSLQGTEAFF,TGCGCCAGCAGCCTACAGGGAACTGAAGCTTTCTTT
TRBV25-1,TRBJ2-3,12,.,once,CASDQRSDTQYF,TGTGCCAGCGACCAGAGGTCAGATACGCAGTATTTT
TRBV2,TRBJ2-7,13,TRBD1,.,CASTGDSLYEQYF,TGTGCCAGCACTGGGGACAGCCTCTACGAGCAGTACTTC
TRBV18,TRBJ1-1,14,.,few,CASSPLGAGLEAFF,TGTGCCAGCTCACCACTTGGAGCGGGACTCGAAGCTTTCTTT
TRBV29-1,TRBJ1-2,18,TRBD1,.,CSVRTLTGTSASNYGYTF,TGCAGCGTCCGAACCTTGACAGGGACCTCCGCAAGTAACTATGGCTACACCTTC
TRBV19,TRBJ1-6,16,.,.,CASSIRPGAINSPLHF,TGTGCCAGTAGTATTCGGCCGGGAGCGATAAATTCACCCCTCCACTTT
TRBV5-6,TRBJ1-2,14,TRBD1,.,CASSLDRGQYGYTF,TGTGCCAGCAGCTTGGACAGGGGGCAATATGGCTACACCTTC
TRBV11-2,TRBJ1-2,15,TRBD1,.,CASSLRTGYLYGYTF,TGTGCCAGCAGCCTCCGGACAGGATACCTCTATGGCTACACCTTC
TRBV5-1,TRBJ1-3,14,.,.,CASSLGTFGNTIYF,TGCGCCAGCAGCTTGGGGACTTTTGGAAACACCATATATTTT
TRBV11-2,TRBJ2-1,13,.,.,CASTPGLNNEQFF,TGTGCCAGCACCCCCGGACTGAACAATGAGCAGTTCTTC
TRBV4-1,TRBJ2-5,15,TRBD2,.,CASSQEGTSGSVEYF,TGCGCCAGCAGCCAAGAGGGAACTAGCGGGAGCGTGGAGTACTTC
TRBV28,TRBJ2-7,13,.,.,CATTRLSYYEQYF,TGTGCCACCACTAGGTTGTCCTACTACGAGCAGTACTTC
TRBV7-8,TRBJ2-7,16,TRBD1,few,CASSPLRGQGIYEQYF,TGTGCCAGCAGCCCACTCCGAGGACAGGGCATCTACGAGCAGTACTTC
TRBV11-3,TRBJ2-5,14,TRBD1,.,CASSPRQGQETQYF,TGTGCCAGCAGCCCTCGACAGGGCCAAGAGACCCAGTACTTC
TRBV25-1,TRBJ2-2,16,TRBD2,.,CASSGLAGGPTGELFF,TGTGCCAGCAGTGGACTAGCGGGAGGGCCGACCGGGGAGCTGTTTTTT
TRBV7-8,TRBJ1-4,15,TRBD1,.,CASSDDRGIDEKLFF,TGTGCCAGCAGCGATGACAGGGGGATCGATGAAAAACTGTTTTTT
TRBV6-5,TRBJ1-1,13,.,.,CASSPPSNTEAFF,TGTGCCAGCAGTCCTCCTTCGAACACTGAAGCTTTCTTT
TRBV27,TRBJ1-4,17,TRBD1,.,CASSPTGGMAYYEKLFF,TGTGCCAGCAGTCCGACAGGGGGTATGGCCTATTACGAAAAACTGTTTTTT
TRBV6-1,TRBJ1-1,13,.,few,CASSEAERREAFF,TGTGCCAGCAGTGAAGCGGAGAGGCGTGAAGCTTTCTTT
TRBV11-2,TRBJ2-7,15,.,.,CASSLFSRSSYEQYF,TGTGCCAGCAGCCTCTTCTCCCGCAGCTCCTACGAGCAGTACTTC